These 29 T cell receptor beta chains were all obtained from the same sample, sequenced in a study of blood T cells in healthy people across ages. Next came a second PCR, run for about 7 to 12 cycles, which used a sample-barcoded 5' primer along with a J-beta primer mix. Via MiXCR, TCRdb re-called the 5' RACE reads, giving one row per CDR3 protein. The sample carries around 710,000 distinct CDR3 sequences, approximately 43% recorded once. The sequenced sample was blood. The receptors shown here come from a woman in her sixties in good health.

In this sample, this clonotype turned up a few times. This chain links TRBV7-2 with TRBJ2-3; 14 bases match TRBD2. This CDR3 is built from 16 residues. Germline loops: CDR1 SGHTA, CDR2 FQGNSA. The trim removed 3 bases at V and 5 bases at J, leaving 4 bases unmatched. The DNA of the CDR3 is TGTGCCAGCAGCTTGGCCGGGACTAGCGGGGGAGATACGCAGTATTTT. This codes for CASSLAGTSGGDTQYF.

As regards this clonotype: This may be a read error, as it is one base from a much larger clone. This sequence joins TRBV5-6 and TRBJ2-1; 12 bases are shared with TRBD2. This CDR3 spans 15 amino acids. The V gene's germline CDR1 is SGHDT and CDR2 YYEEEE. CDR3 sequence (DNA): TGTGCCGGCAGTAGGACTAGCGGGAACTACAATGAGCAGTTCTTC. Its translation is CAGSRTSGNYNEQFF.

This sequence joins TRBV7-9 and TRBJ2-7; perhaps D is TRBD1 or TRBD2 (5 bases each). This CDR3 is 16 amino acids long. Trimming cost V 4 bases and J 2 bases, with 18 bases left between them. Germline V CDR1 and CDR2: SEHNR, FQNEAQ (reference sequence). This CDR3 is CASSSPEGPQTYEQYF. DNA of the CDR3: TGTGCCAGCAGCTCCCCCGAGGGACCTCAAACCTACGAGCAGTACTTC.

V is TRBV28 and J is TRBJ2-1; D uncertain. This CDR3 region has 14 residues. V lost 7 bases and J 6 bases, leaving 16 bases between the germline ends. Germline loops: CDR1 MDHEN, CDR2 SYDVKM. CDR3 residues: CASTPASFFNEQFF. The CDR3 DNA follows: TGTGCCAGCACCCCAGCCTCCTTTTTCAATGAGCAGTTCTTC.

The J gene is TRBJ1-6, the V gene TRBV6-5, with TRBD1 as a possible D gene (5 bases). CDR1 is MNHEY, CDR2 SVGAGI, per germline. V lost 2 bases to trimming and J lost 7 bases, with 12 bases between them. The CDR3 length is 15 residues. DNA of the CDR3: TGTGCCAGCAGTTACGACAGCTCGAGCAATTCACCCCTCCACTTT. As protein: CASSYDSSSNSPLHF.

This clonotype was seen only a few times. This may be a read error: a much more frequent sequence differs by one nucleotide. The V gene is TRBV21-1, the J gene TRBJ2-7; whether TRBD1, the table's D call, matches the DNA was not checked. TRBV21-1 is listed as a pseudogene. The CDR3 contains 19 residues. The CDR3 region is CASSTRDRRLRARSYEQYF. CDR3 DNA sequence: TGTGCCAGCAGCACAAGGGACAGGAGACTCCGAGCCCGTTCCTACGAGCAGTACTTC.

At least ten counts were recorded for this clonotype. The chain employs TRBV18 and TRBJ2-5, with TRBD1 matching 7 bases. Trimming took 3 bases from V and 2 from J; bases not matched to a gene: 6. The CDR3 extends over 15 amino acids. CDR1 is KGHSH and CDR2 is LQKENI in the germline V gene. CDR3 DNA sequence: TGTGCCAGCTCACCGCCCCAGGGGGAACAAGAGACCCAGTACTTC. Its translation: CASSPPQGEQETQYF.

The chain has TRBV12-3 or TRBV12-4 and TRBJ2-4, with a weak D call TRBD2 (5 bases). The V and J ends lost 4 bases and 7 bases respectively, with 17 bases between them. The CDR3 length is 15 residues. The CDR3 DNA sequence: TGTGCCAGCAGTTCCGGGCGAGCGGTCGGGAACATTCAGTACTTC. The encoded protein is CASSSGRAVGNIQYF.

This clonotype was counted at least ten times. This sequence joins TRBV5-1 and TRBJ2-5; 9 bases fit TRBD1. The CDR3 consists of 15 residues. Trimming took 4 bases from V and 2 from J; bases not matched to a gene: 6. In germline, CDR1 is SGHRS, CDR2 YFSETQ. CDR3 sequence reads: CASSRTGGRQETQYF. DNA for the CDR3: TGCGCCAGCAGCCGTACAGGGGGCAGGCAAGAGACCCAGTACTTC.

The CDR3 region is CASSYSIWAGVSDTQYF. For the CDR3, the DNA is TGTGCCAGCAGTTACTCGATTTGGGCGGGAGTATCAGATACGCAGTATTTT. J is TRBJ2-3 and V is TRBV6-2 or TRBV6-3, with TRBD2 identical over 7 bases. There are 17 residues in the CDR3. The V and J ends lost 0 bases and 4 bases, in that order; junction bases with no gene match: 10. Germline values: CDR1 MNHEY, CDR2 SVGEGT.

The table lists this clonotype with a few counts. V gene TRBV7-9 combines with J gene TRBJ2-1; D is undetermined. The V gene lost 2 bases and the J gene lost 3 bases, with 8 bases spanning the gap. Germline V gene lookup returns CDR1 SEHNR and CDR2 FQNEAQ (reference sequence). This CDR3 has 14 amino acids. CDR3 nucleotide sequence: TGTGCCAGCAGCTTACTAGGGAACTACAATGAGCAGTTCTTC. Protein product: CASSLLGNYNEQFF.

The chain recombines TRBV4-3 with TRBJ1-4, with TRBD1 as a possible D gene (5 bases). The ends were cut back, 4 bases at V and 6 bases at J, with 15 bases in the middle. Germline CDR1 reads LGHNA; CDR2 reads YSLEER. The CDR3 length is 15 residues. Here the CDR3 DNA reads TGCGCCAGCAGCCGCTCAGACAGCTGGGATGAAAAACTGTTTTTT. This translates into CASSRSDSWDEKLFF.

A note on this clonotype: Germline is not matched at one junction end, which may reflect a read error. The chain employs TRBV29-1 and TRBJ2-4; possible D gene TRBD1, 6 bases. In germline, CDR1 is SQVTM, CDR2 ANQGSEA. The CDR3 sequence is 15 residues long. The chain's CDR3 is CSAAGAGERSDIQYF. CDR3 DNA: TGCAGCGCCGCCGGGGCAGGGGAGAGATCGGACATCCAGTACTTC.

This rearrangement joins TRBV20-1 to TRBJ2-1; weak D call: TRBD2 (5 bases). The V end was cut by 6 bases, the J end by 8 bases, with 20 bases between. Germline loops: CDR1 DFQATT, CDR2 SNEGSKA (reference sequence). This CDR3 is 14 amino acids long. The CDR3 nucleotides read TGCAGTGCCAGCCGGACCGGGGTTCAGGATGAGCAGTTCTTC. Its translation: CSASRTGVQDEQFF.

This clonotype was recorded only once. Here the CDR3 reads CASSVAGGTNTGELFF. The CDR3 DNA sequence: TGTGCCAGCAGCGTAGCTGGCGGAACGAACACCGGGGAGCTGTTTTTT. This sequence joins TRBV9 and TRBJ2-2; no definite D call. V lost 0 bases and J lost 0, with 9 bases in between. The CDR3 is 16 amino acids. From germline, CDR1 is SGDLS and CDR2 YYNGEE.

This clonotype was detected many times. The chain employs TRBV3-1 and TRBJ2-5, with a tentative D call TRBD2 (5 bases). This CDR3 is built from 15 residues. V was pared by 0 bases and J by 7 bases, with 15 bases between. CDR1 and CDR2 (germline): LGHDT, YNNKEL (reference sequence). CDR3 DNA: TGTGCCAGCAGCCAAGATGGGAGTAGCTCGGGGACCCAGTACTTC. Amino acid sequence: CASSQDGSSSGTQYF.

The chain couples TRBV6-5 to TRBJ1-6, with D perhaps TRBD1 (6 bases). CDR3 size: 14 residues. The V end lost 6 bases, the J end lost 7 bases, and 13 bases lay between the germline ends. Germline V gives CDR1 MNHEY, CDR2 SVGAGI. The CDR3 protein is CASSLLDRNSPLHF. The CDR3 coding sequence is TGTGCCAGCAGCCTTCTGGACAGAAATTCACCCCTCCACTTT.

The gene calls are TRBV12-3 or TRBV12-4 and TRBJ2-1; TRBD2 matches at 9 bases. The length of the CDR3 is 15 residues. V shed 6 bases, J shed 9 bases, and the junction held 12 bases outside the gene matches. CDR3 in amino acids: CASSPRGSGSLEQFF. The CDR3 DNA reads TGTGCCAGCAGCCCCCGGGGTAGCGGGAGCCTTGAGCAGTTCTTC.

CDR3 amino acids: CSTDNTDTQYF. CDR3 sequence (DNA): TGCAGCACCGACAACACAGATACGCAGTATTTT. The genes are TRBV29-1 and TRBJ2-3; no firm D call. The CDR3 is 11 residues long. CDR1 and CDR2 (germline): SQVTM, ANQGSEA. V was shortened by 8 bases and J by 2 bases, with 8 bases between the two germline ends.

The CDR3, as DNA: TGTGCCAGCAGCCCGGTGGAGGGAGTTCAGCCCCAGCATTTT. This encodes CASSPVEGVQPQHF. The gene calls are TRBV7-6 and TRBJ1-5; D is ambiguous. The CDR3 loop spans 14 amino acids. Looked up from germline, CDR1 is SGHVS and CDR2 is FNYEAQ. V gave up 5 bases and J gave up 6 bases, with 14 bases separating them.

Note on this clonotype: This could be a read error, since a much larger clone is one nucleotide away. The chain recombines TRBV7-2 with TRBJ1-5, with 12 nucleotides matching TRBD1. Germline lookup yields CDR1 SGHTA and CDR2 FQGNSA. J was trimmed by 5 bases and V by 4 bases; bases with no gene match: 3. The CDR3 extends over 15 amino acids. CDR3 nucleotide sequence: TGTGCCAGCAGCTCCGGGACAGGGGGCGATCAGCCCCAGCATTTT. Translated, it gives CASSSGTGGDQPQHF.

The rearrangement uses TRBV5-5 and TRBJ2-1, with D tentatively TRBD2 (6 bases). Germline loops: CDR1 SGHKS, CDR2 YYEKEE (reference sequence). V dropped 0 bases and J dropped 4 bases, with 14 bases sitting between them. The CDR3 extends over 16 amino acids. The CDR3 sequence: CASSLASGTLYNEQFF. CDR3 nucleotide sequence: TGTGCCAGCAGCTTGGCCTCCGGGACTTTATACAATGAGCAGTTCTTC.

The chain links TRBV24-1 to TRBJ2-1; TRBD2 aligns across 13 bases. Germline V gene sequence: CDR1 KGHDR, CDR2 SFDVKD. This CDR3 has 15 residues. The V gene end was trimmed by 5 bases and the J gene end by 8 bases; junction bases not matched to a gene: 5. As DNA, the CDR3 is TGTGCCACCAGTGGAACTAGCGGGAGGGAAGATGAGCAGTTCTTC. Translating gives CATSGTSGREDEQFF.

This clonotype was seen only once. V is TRBV7-9 and J is TRBJ2-4; D may be TRBD1 (6 bases). Deletions cut 2 bases from V and 15 bases from J, with 14 bases between. CDR3 length: 12 residues. CDR1 is SEHNR and CDR2 is FQNEAQ in the germline V gene (reference sequence). The CDR3 bases are TGTGCCAGCAGCTTATTTTCCGACAGGCCGTACTTC. It translates to CASSLFSDRPYF.

In this sample, this clonotype turned up a few times. This may be a read error, as it is one base from a much larger clone. The CDR3 loop is CASSVRTTKETQYF. DNA of the CDR3: TGTGCCAGCAGCGTACGGACGACTAAAGAGACCCAGTACTTC. V gene TRBV3-1 combines with J gene TRBJ2-5; D perhaps matches TRBD2 (5 bases). The CDR3 covers 14 residues. Trimming removed 5 bases at V and 3 bases at J, with 13 bases between. In germline, CDR1 is LGHDT, CDR2 YNNKEL (reference sequence).

V gene TRBV4-3 combines with J gene TRBJ1-4; D gene uncertain. Per germline, CDR1 LGHNA and CDR2 YSLEER. Trimming took 2 bases from V and 4 from J, leaving 14 bases between them. The CDR3 extends over 16 amino acids. The CDR3 reads CASSQSAGGNNEKLFF. The CDR3 bases are TGCGCCAGCAGCCAATCGGCCGGCGGAAATAATGAAAAACTGTTTTTT.

V and J are TRBV6-1 and TRBJ2-5, with D hard to call. The V and J ends lost 6 bases and 5 bases respectively, with 16 bases between them. Germline V CDR1 and CDR2: MNHNS, SASEGT. This CDR3 region has 14 residues. The DNA of the CDR3 is TGTGCCAGCAGGGTACAAGACTTAGGGGAGACCCAGTACTTC. Its translation is CASRVQDLGETQYF.

Only one count was recorded for this clonotype. A much larger clone is a single base away; this may be a read error. This sequence joins TRBV7-2 and TRBJ1-4; the D is unclear. CDR1 is SGHTA, CDR2 FQGNSA, per germline. The CDR3 has 15 residues. The CDR3: CASSLEVGFNERLFF. DNA for the CDR3: TGTGCCAGCAGCTTAGAGGTCGGATTTAATGAAAGACTGTTTTTT.

This clonotype occurred a few times. The rearrangement joins TRBV3-1 to TRBJ2-1, with D possibly being TRBD2 (6 bases). Germline V gives CDR1 LGHDT, CDR2 YNNKEL (reference sequence). This CDR3 has 14 amino acids. V lost 4 bases and J 5 bases, leaving 12 bases between the germline ends. The CDR3 reads CASSPTRTHNEQFF. The CDR3 coding sequence is TGTGCCAGCAGCCCGACTAGAACCCACAATGAGCAGTTCTTC.